These T cell receptor beta chains were read from a single sample in a study of T cells after yellow fever vaccination. MiXCR, run by TCRdb on the 5' RACE reads, gives a single entry per CDR3 protein. The data contain tens of thousands of distinct CDR3 sequences, 6.6% of them singletons. The sample here was PBMCs, either bulk or a sorted T-cell subset (CD4+, CD8+, memory, or dextramer-sorted; not recorded which), taken on the day of the first yellow fever vaccination. These receptors were obtained from a young man who received the YFV17D yellow fever vaccine. CDR3s include the opening cysteine and the closing phenylalanine or tryptophan. The D gene is left open where the match is weak. Expanded clones get a size class; other rows say once, few or many, or leave the size out.

>TRBD1|TRBJ2-1|TRBV28|many
TGTGCCAGCAGTCCCGGGACAGGGGACGCCAATGAGCAGTTCTTC
CASSPGTGDANEQFF
>TRBD1|TRBJ1-6|TRBV7-3|many
TGTGCCAGCAGCTTACAGGGGGGAAGGGGTAATTCACCCCTCCACTTT
CASSLQGGRGNSPLHF
>-|TRBJ2-7|TRBV5-6|many
TGTGCCAGCAGCTTGAAACAGCCAGGGACGGCCAGTGAGCAGTACTTC
CASSLKQPGTASEQYF
>TRBD2|TRBJ2-5|TRBV20-1|many
TGCAGTGCGATTCTAGCGGGGTTGTACCAAGAGACCCAGTACTTC
CSAILAGLYQETQYF
>-|TRBJ1-1|TRBV4-2|many
TGTGCCAGCAGCCAAGATAGGGACACTGAAGCTTTCTTT
CASSQDRDTEAFF
>TRBD1|TRBJ2-7|TRBV6-1|-
TGTGCCAGCAGGCCGGGACAGGGCTACGAGCAGTACTTC
CASRPGQGYEQYF
>-|TRBJ2-5|TRBV12-3/TRBV12-4|many
TGTGCCAGCAGTTCCCGCCGCGGACAGCGAGAGACCCAGTACTTC
CASSSRRGQRETQYF
>-|TRBJ2-5|TRBV18|many
TGTGCCAGCTCACCGATGGGACTCAAAGAGACCCAGTACTTC
CASSPMGLKETQYF
>-|TRBJ2-3|TRBV11-2|many
TGTGCCAGCAGCTTCAACCTCGCTACGCAGTATTTT
CASSFNLATQYF
>-|TRBJ2-3|TRBV12-3/TRBV12-4|many
TGTGCCAGCAGTTTAGCGCTGGATGGGGTAACAGATACGCAGTATTTT
CASSLALDGVTDTQYF
>-|TRBJ2-5|TRBV20-1|medium-sized
TGCAGTGCTAGCGCGGTGGGGGAGACCCAGTACTTC
CSASAVGETQYF
>-|TRBJ2-1|TRBV12-5|-
TGTGCTAGTGGTCTGAATAAGGGGGGTCAGGGCCTTGGATATGAGCAGTTCTTC
CASGLNKGGQGLGYEQFF
>TRBD2|TRBJ2-7|TRBV20-1|many
TGCAGTGCTGGACTAGCGGGGGGCTACGAGCAGTACTTC
CSAGLAGGYEQYF
>TRBD2|TRBJ2-3|TRBV7-9|many
TGTGCCAGCAGCTTTGCTAGCGGTTCAGATACGCAGTATTTT
CASSFASGSDTQYF
>-|TRBJ2-5|TRBV7-2|few
TGTGCCAGCAGCTTAAGGGCGGGACAAGAGACCCAGTACTTC
CASSLRAGQETQYF
>-|TRBJ2-6|TRBV5-6|few
TGTGCCAGCAGCCCTGCAGACAGTTTCTCTGGGGCCAACGTCCTGACTTTC
CASSPADSFSGANVLTF
>-|TRBJ2-5|TRBV20-1|many
TGCAGTGCTAGAGCCCCGGCTAGGGATTCAGAGACCCAGTACTTC
CSARAPARDSETQYF
>-|TRBJ1-5|TRBV2|many
TGTGCCAGCAGTGAGGGTTGGGGTGATCAGCCCCAGCATTTT
CASSEGWGDQPQHF
>-|TRBJ2-3|TRBV5-1|many
TGCGCCAGCAGCTCTGGGACCTTCACAGATACGCAGTATTTT
CASSSGTFTDTQYF
>-|TRBJ2-7|TRBV4-2|many
TGTGCCAGCAGCCAAAATCGGGGCGGGGTAGGCGAGCAGTACTTC
CASSQNRGGVGEQYF
>TRBD1|TRBJ1-1|TRBV6-1|many
TGTGCCAGCAGCACAGGGGAGGTGACTGAAGCTTTCTTT
CASSTGEVTEAFF
>TRBD2|TRBJ2-5|TRBV10-2|few
TGCGCCAGCAGTAGACTAGCGGGGGGTGGGTACCAAGAGACCCAGTACTTC
CASSRLAGGGYQETQYF
>TRBD1|TRBJ2-5|TRBV5-4|few
TGTGCCAGCAGCTCTCCGGGACAGGGGCCCCAAGAGACCCAGTACTTC
CASSSPGQGPQETQYF
>TRBD1|TRBJ2-7|TRBV18|many
TGTGCCAGCTCACCCAGAACAACGGGACAGGGGGTAACCTACGAGCAGTACTTC
CASSPRTTGQGVTYEQYF
>-|TRBJ1-1|TRBV12-3/TRBV12-4|many
TGTGCCAGCAGTTTACAGGTGAACACTGAAGCTTTCTTT
CASSLQVNTEAFF
>TRBD1|TRBJ2-3|TRBV5-1|many
TGCGCCAGCAGCCCAGGACAGGGCACAGATACGCAGTATTTT
CASSPGQGTDTQYF
>TRBD1|TRBJ1-2|TRBV12-3/TRBV12-4|many
TGTGCCAGCAGTTTTTTGGACAGGGTCGTCTATGGCTACACCTTC
CASSFLDRVVYGYTF
>TRBD1|TRBJ2-6|TRBV29-1|many
TGCAGCGTGAGGGAGACAGGGGACGGGGCCAACGTCCTGACTTTC
CSVRETGDGANVLTF
>-|TRBJ2-7|TRBV9|many
TGTGCCAGCAGCGCCACAGGGATGGGCGGCGAGCAGTACTTC
CASSATGMGGEQYF
>TRBD1|TRBJ2-3|TRBV13|few
TGTGCCTGCAGCACTGACAGGGTCTCTCAAAGCCACGATGCCGATACGCAGTATTTT
CACSTDRVSQSHDADTQYF
>-|TRBJ1-5|TRBV7-9|many
TGTGCCAGCAGCTTAGCAAATAGCAATCAGCCCCAGCATTTT
CASSLANSNQPQHF
>-|TRBJ2-7|TRBV21-1|many
TGTGCCAGCAGCATTGGGACAGGGAAGAGGTACTACGAGCAGTACTTC
CASSIGTGKRYYEQYF
>-|TRBJ2-5|TRBV5-5|many
TGTGCCAGCAGCTTGGTAGGCAGGGTCGGGATTGGAGAGACCCAGTACTTC
CASSLVGRVGIGETQYF
>-|TRBJ1-2|TRBV20-1|many
TGCAGTGCTAGTAAAGGGGATGGCTACACCTTC
CSASKGDGYTF
>TRBD2|TRBJ2-1|TRBV4-3|many
TGCGCCAGCAGCCAACCTAGCGGGGGGATCAATGAGCAGTTCTTC
CASSQPSGGINEQFF
>TRBD2|TRBJ2-3|TRBV18|many
TGTGCCAGCTCACCACCCAGCGGGGTACACACAGATACGCAGTATTTT
CASSPPSGVHTDTQYF
>-|TRBJ1-2|TRBV5-1|many
TGCGCCAGCAGCAGGGCCGGGAACTATGGCTACACCTTC
CASSRAGNYGYTF
>-|TRBJ1-1|TRBV5-1|many
TGCGCCAGCAGCTTGGCCGGGCTTAGTTTGAACACTGAAGCTTTCTTT
CASSLAGLSLNTEAFF
>-|TRBJ2-1|TRBV7-6|many
TGTGCCAGCAGCCCGAGCACAGGGGACTACTACAATGAGCAGTTCTTC
CASSPSTGDYYNEQFF
>TRBD1|TRBJ2-7|TRBV12-3/TRBV12-4|many
TGTGCCAGCAGGAGAGGGACAGGGGGCCCCTACGAGCAGTACTTC
CASRRGTGGPYEQYF
>-|TRBJ1-1|TRBV5-5|many
TGTGCCAGCAGCTTTACACCGGGACACAGGAACACTGAAGCTTTCTTT
CASSFTPGHRNTEAFF
>-|TRBJ2-3|TRBV7-6|-
TGTGCCAGCAGCTTAGCTGATACGCAGTATTTT
CASSLADTQYF
>-|TRBJ1-2|TRBV10-3|many
TGTGCCATCAGAAGACATAACTATGGCTACACCTTC
CAIRRHNYGYTF
>TRBD2|TRBJ2-2|TRBV11-2|many
TGTGCCAGCAGCTTAGACCCCCCGGGGGGGATGAACACCGGGGAGCTGTTTTTT
CASSLDPPGGMNTGELFF
>TRBD1|TRBJ1-1|TRBV7-2|-
TGTGCCAGCAGCTATACAGGGGCCACTGAAGCTTTCTTT
CASSYTGATEAFF
>-|TRBJ2-2|TRBV20-1|many
TGCAGTGCCCGAGATGGGGCAGCGTTTAACACCGGGGAGCTGTTTTTT
CSARDGAAFNTGELFF
>-|TRBJ2-1|TRBV6-1|many
TGTGCCAGCAGTGATTTCGGGCCGAGGGATGAGCAGTTCTTC
CASSDFGPRDEQFF
>-|TRBJ1-2|TRBV7-2|many
TGTGCCAGCAGCCCCCCCGGGGGGACCCAAGGGGGCTACACCTTC
CASSPPGGTQGGYTF